A selection of T cell receptor beta chains follows, all from one sample in a study of blood T cell repertoires in COVID-19. Method: immunoSEQ multiplex PCR; TCRdb's copy keeps in-frame clones and lacks some. The data contain some 150,000 clones, approximately 90% of them singletons. Sequencing input: peripheral blood. The receptors were sampled from a man aged 55 to 70 with active or convalescent COVID-19. Both conserved end residues are part of each CDR3. D genes are given only for firm matches. Clone size is not always given. Where it is, it says once, few, many or a class for expanded clones.

>-|TRBV9|TRBJ1-2|TRBD1|15
TGTGCCAGCAGCGTAGCCGGGACAGCTAACTATGGCTACACCTTC
CASSVAGTANYGYTF
>-|TRBV9|TRBJ2-3|TRBD2|15
TGTGCCAGCAGCGCGGGGGGGCGGGAGCGGAATACGCAGTATTTT
CASSAGGRERNTQYF
>-|TRBV6-6|TRBJ1-4|TRBD1|15
TGTGCCAGCAGTTACCCCGGGACAGGGGATGAAAAACTGTTTTTT
CASSYPGTGDEKLFF
>-|TRBV19|TRBJ2-1|-|13
TGTGCCAGTAGTGCGAGCTCCTACAATGAGCAGTTCTTC
CASSASSYNEQFF
>-|TRBV3-1/TRBV3-2|TRBJ1-2|TRBD1|15
TGTGCCAGCAGCCCAACCGGGACAGGGGGATACGGCTACACCTTC
CASSPTGTGGYGYTF
>-|TRBV27|TRBJ1-3|TRBD1|15
TGTGCCAGCAGCGACAGGGGGCTTACTGGAAACACCATATATTTT
CASSDRGLTGNTIYF
>-|TRBV9|TRBJ2-3|TRBD2|16
TGTGCCAGCAGCGTAGCTCTAGCGGGGGACACAGATACGCAGTATTTT
CASSVALAGDTDTQYF
>-|TRBV5-5|TRBJ2-4|-|17
TGTGCCAGCAGTCAACCGGCGGGAAGTACAGCCAAAAACATTCAGTACTTC
CASSQPAGSTAKNIQYF
>-|TRBV5-1|TRBJ2-5|TRBD2|13
TGCGCCAGCAGAAGCGGGGGCCGGGAGCCGCAGTACTTC
CASRSGGREPQYF
>-|TRBV27|TRBJ2-1|-|16
TGTGCCAGCAGTTTTCCCCGTGCGGGCCAATACAATGAGCAGTTCTTC
CASSFPRAGQYNEQFF
>-|TRBV9|TRBJ2-1|-|15
TGTGCCAGCAGCGTAGAATCGGGCTCCTACAATGAGCAGTTCTTC
CASSVESGSYNEQFF
>-|TRBV9|TRBJ2-2|-|14
TGTGCCAGCAGCGTAGACAGGGCGACCGGGGAGCTGTTTTTT
CASSVDRATGELFF
>-|TRBV19|TRBJ1-3|-|18
TGTGCCAGTAGTATTGGGGCAGGGAAAAAGAGCTCTGGAAACACCATATATTTT
CASSIGAGKKSSGNTIYF
>-|TRBV7-9|TRBJ1-1|-|13
TGTGCCAGCAGCCCTACCGACAGCACTGAAGCTTTCTTT
CASSPTDSTEAFF
>-|TRBV18|TRBJ2-3|TRBD2|16
TGTGCCAGCTCACTAGGGACTAGCGGGAGCACAGATACGCAGTATTTT
CASSLGTSGSTDTQYF
>once|TRBV3-1/TRBV3-2|TRBJ2-7|-|12
TGTGCCAGCAGCCAAGCAGGGCGCGAGCAGTACTTC
CASSQAGREQYF
>-|TRBV5-5|TRBJ1-1|-|14
TGTGCCAGCAGCTTCGGACATCGGTACACTGAAGCTTTCTTT
CASSFGHRYTEAFF
>-|TRBV3-1/TRBV3-2|TRBJ2-7|TRBD2|19
TGTGCCAGCAGCCACGGAAAGCGGCTAGCGGTTAAATCAGGGCACGAGCAGTACTTC
CASSHGKRLAVKSGHEQYF
>-|TRBV19|TRBJ1-6|-|13
TGTGCCAGTAGTGCTCGGGTGGATTCACCCCTCCACTTT
CASSARVDSPLHF
>-|TRBV21-1|TRBJ1-1|-|17
TGTGCCAGCAGCAACCGGGACAGGGGGATCTTATCCACTGAAGCTTTCTTT
CASSNRDRGILSTEAFF
>-|TRBV30|TRBJ2-4|-|13
TGTGCCTGGAGACAGGGAGCCAAAAACATTCAGTACTTC
CAWRQGAKNIQYF
>-|TRBV19|TRBJ1-5|-|13
TGTGCCAGTCGCTCCAGGGCCAATCAGCCCCAGCATTTT
CASRSRANQPQHF
>-|TRBV27|TRBJ1-1|-|14
TGTGCCAGCAGATACAGGGTCCGTGGCACTGAAGCTTTCTTT
CASRYRVRGTEAFF
>-|TRBV6-4|TRBJ1-4|-|15
TGTGCCAGCAAGAGGCATCCTGCAACTAATGAAAAACTGTTTTTT
CASKRHPATNEKLFF
>-|TRBV10-3|TRBJ1-3|TRBD1|14
TGTGCCATCAGGCCCGGACAGGGGGGAAACACCATATATTTT
CAIRPGQGGNTIYF
>-|TRBV7-9|TRBJ1-4|-|15
TGTGCCAGCAGCTTACAAGGCGGAATAGATGAAAAACTGTTTTTT
CASSLQGGIDEKLFF
>once|TRBV4-2|TRBJ1-2|-|15
TGTGCCAGCAGCCAAGCCGAGGGACAAGCAAATGGCTACACCTTC
CASSQAEGQANGYTF
>-|TRBV24-1|TRBJ2-3|TRBD1|15
TGTGCCACCAGTGTCGGGACAGGGAAGACAGATACGCAGTATTTT
CATSVGTGKTDTQYF
>few|TRBV11-2|TRBJ2-5|TRBD2|14
TGTGCCAGCAGCTTAGGGCTAGCGGAAGAGACCCAGTACTTC
CASSLGLAEETQYF
>-|TRBV7-2|TRBJ2-3|TRBD1|15
TGTGCCAGCAGCTCCTGGGACAGGGTCACAGATACGCAGTATTTT
CASSSWDRVTDTQYF
>-|TRBV19|TRBJ2-5|-|11
TGTGCCAGTAGTATTTCGGAGACCCAGTACTTC
CASSISETQYF
>-|TRBV6-5|TRBJ2-1|TRBD2|14
TGTGCCACATCCCGTCGGGGGGGAGGTAATGAGCAGTTCTTC
CATSRRGGGNEQFF
>-|TRBV5-6|TRBJ1-3|-|16
TGTGCCAGCAGCTTGATTCCGACTTACTCTGGAAACACCATATATTTT
CASSLIPTYSGNTIYF
>-|TRBV6-5|TRBJ1-5|-|14
TGTGCCAGCAGAGCTGACAGAAAAAATCAGCCCCAGCATTTT
CASRADRKNQPQHF
>-|TRBV27|TRBJ1-2|-|13
TGTGCCAGCAGTTTAAGAGCTAACTATGGCTACACCTTC
CASSLRANYGYTF
>-|TRBV6-6|TRBJ1-6|-|16
TGTGCCAGCAGTCCCCAGGGGCTAGAGGGGGTCTCACCCCTCCACTTT
CASSPQGLEGVSPLHF
>-|TRBV7-2|TRBJ2-2|TRBD2|17
TGTGCCAGCAGCTTACAGGGTGGGCTAGCGGGCACCGGGGAGCTGTTTTTT
CASSLQGGLAGTGELFF
>-|TRBV6-2/TRBV6-3|TRBJ2-7|-|13
TGTGCCAGCAGTTACTCGAAACCCTCGGTGCAGTACTTC
CASSYSKPSVQYF
>-|TRBV18|TRBJ2-3|TRBD2|15
TGTGCCAGCTCACTAACTAGCGGGAACACAGATACGCAGTATTTT
CASSLTSGNTDTQYF
>-|TRBV19|TRBJ2-6|TRBD1|17
TGTGCCAGTTTACCGGGACAGGCCTTCTCTGGGGCCAACGTCCTGACTTTC
CASLPGQAFSGANVLTF
>-|TRBV4-2|TRBJ2-1|-|14
TGTGCCAGCAGCCAAGATAGGGCTAGCATTGAGCAGTTCTTC
CASSQDRASIEQFF
>-|TRBV27|TRBJ2-2|-|13
TGTGCCAGCAGTCTCCTTAACACCGGGGAGCTGTTTTTT
CASSLLNTGELFF
>-|TRBV30|TRBJ2-1|-|12
TGTGCCTGGAGTGCCCGGTACAATGAGCAGTTCTTC
CAWSARYNEQFF
>-|TRBV7-3|TRBJ2-3|-|14
TGTGCCAGCCAGGGAGGCCTTAGCACAGATACGCAGTATTTT
CASQGGLSTDTQYF
>-|TRBV6-5|TRBJ2-1|-|13
TGTGCCAGCAGCCGTACGGGGTACAATGAGCAGTTCTTC
CASSRTGYNEQFF
>-|TRBV9|TRBJ2-7|-|12
TGTGCCAGCAGCGGGAGCTCGAGCGAGCAGTACTTC
CASSGSSSEQYF
>-|TRBV28|TRBJ1-2|TRBD1|16
TGTGCCAGCAGACCTACGACAGGGGGTGGACGTGATGGCTACACCTTC
CASRPTTGGGRDGYTF
>-|TRBV4-3|TRBJ1-5|-|14
TGCGCCAGCAGCCAAGATTCAGGGCAGCAGCCCCAGCATTTT
CASSQDSGQQPQHF
>-|TRBV4-3|TRBJ2-5|-|14
TGCGCCAGCAGCCACCGCTATCCACCAGAGACCCAGTACTTC
CASSHRYPPETQYF
>-|TRBV18|TRBJ2-7|TRBD1|15
TGTGCCAGCTCAACCCGGGACAGGGCCGCCTACGAGCAGTACTTC
CASSTRDRAAYEQYF
>-|TRBV9|TRBJ2-5|TRBD2|17
TGTGCCAGCAGCGTAGGGACTAGCGGGAAACATCAAGAGACCCAGTACTTC
CASSVGTSGKHQETQYF
>-|TRBV6-2/TRBV6-3|TRBJ2-7|TRBD1|14
TGTGCCAGCAGTACCGGGACAGCCACCTACGAGCAGTACTTC
CASSTGTATYEQYF
>-|TRBV5-4|TRBJ2-5|TRBD2|18
TGTGCCAGCAGCACCGAGGGACTAGCGGGCATCCTCCAAGAGACCCAGTACTTC
CASSTEGLAGILQETQYF
>once|TRBV6-5|TRBJ1-2|-|16
TGTGCCAGCAGTTACTCTGGTTTAGGAGGTTCCTATGGCTACACCTTC
CASSYSGLGGSYGYTF